The source of this T cell receptor (beta chain) is a study of CD8+CD57+ T cells in acquired aplastic anemia. The study's findings and limits: Patients were compared with controls for CD8+ Simpson's diversity, and no significant difference emerged. There were approximately 27 CD8+ CDR3 sequences that occurred in both patients and controls.

This clonotype was counted only a few times. Its target is not known. Trimming removed 4 bases at V and 4 bases at J, with 19 bases between. CDR1 is MNHEY, CDR2 SMNVEV, per germline (reference sequence). This CDR3 spans 17 amino acids. Genomic DNA, the template, was used for profiling of the TCR beta VDJ and CDR3. MiXCR, run by TCRdb on the reads, gives a single entry per CDR3 protein. Of about 160,000 distinct CDR3 sequences listed, 60% to 80% were seen once; the top ten hold 40% to 60%. The patients chosen for sequencing had shown expansion of CD8+CD57+ cells (detected by flow cytometry). The patients, all of them, had severe acquired aplastic anemia. Patients had received no therapy at the time of blood sampling.

The sample taken for sequencing was sorted CD4+, CD8+, or CD8+CD57+ T cells (not recorded which) from PBMCs. The chain employs TRBV27 and TRBJ1-4, with D hard to call. The receptor was isolated from a human donor with aplastic anemia. The DNA for the CDR3 is TGTGCCAGCAGTTCCCAAAGACGACTATGGGGTAATGAAAAACTGTTTTTT. Its protein is CASSSQRRLWGNEKLFF.